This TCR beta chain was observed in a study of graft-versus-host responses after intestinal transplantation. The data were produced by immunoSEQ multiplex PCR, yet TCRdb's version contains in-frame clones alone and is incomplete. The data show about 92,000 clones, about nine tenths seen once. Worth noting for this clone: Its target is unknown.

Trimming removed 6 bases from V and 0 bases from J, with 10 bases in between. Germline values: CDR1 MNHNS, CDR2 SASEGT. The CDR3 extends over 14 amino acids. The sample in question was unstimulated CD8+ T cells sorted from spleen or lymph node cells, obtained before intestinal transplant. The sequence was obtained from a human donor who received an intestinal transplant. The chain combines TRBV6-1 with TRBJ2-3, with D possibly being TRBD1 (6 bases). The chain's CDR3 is CASSGTTSTDTQYF. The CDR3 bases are TGTGCCAGCAGCGGGACAACTAGCACAGATACGCAGTATTTT.